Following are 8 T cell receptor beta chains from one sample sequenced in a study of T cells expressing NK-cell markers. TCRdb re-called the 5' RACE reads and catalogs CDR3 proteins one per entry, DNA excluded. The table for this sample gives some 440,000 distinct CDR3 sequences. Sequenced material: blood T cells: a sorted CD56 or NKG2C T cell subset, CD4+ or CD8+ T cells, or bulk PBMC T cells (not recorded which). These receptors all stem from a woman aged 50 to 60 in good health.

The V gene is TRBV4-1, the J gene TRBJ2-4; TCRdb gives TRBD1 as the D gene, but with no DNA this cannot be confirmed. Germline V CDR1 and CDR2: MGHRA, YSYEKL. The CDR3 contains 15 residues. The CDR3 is CASRGPGGPPNIQYF.

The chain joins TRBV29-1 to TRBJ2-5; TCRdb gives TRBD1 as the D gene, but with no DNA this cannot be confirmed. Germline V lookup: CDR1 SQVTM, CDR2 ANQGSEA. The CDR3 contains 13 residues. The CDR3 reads CSAMGQSQETQYF. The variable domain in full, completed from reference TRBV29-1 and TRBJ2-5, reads SAVISQKPSRDICQRGTSLTIQCQVDSQVTMMFWYRQQPGQSLTLIATANQGSEATYESGFVIDKFPISRPNLTFSTLTVSNMSPEDSSIYLCSAMGQSQETQYFGPGTRLLVL.

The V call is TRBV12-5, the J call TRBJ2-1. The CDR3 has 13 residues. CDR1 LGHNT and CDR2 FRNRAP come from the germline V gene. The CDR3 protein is CASKLAALNEQFF.

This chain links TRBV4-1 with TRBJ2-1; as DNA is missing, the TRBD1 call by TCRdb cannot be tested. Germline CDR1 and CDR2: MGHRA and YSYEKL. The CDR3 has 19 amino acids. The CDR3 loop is CASSQVTRGRLAPYNEQFF.

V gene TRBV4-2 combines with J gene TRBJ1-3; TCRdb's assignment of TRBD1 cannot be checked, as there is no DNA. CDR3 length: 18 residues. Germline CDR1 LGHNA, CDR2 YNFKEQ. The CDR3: CASSQDLRSTGGANTIYF.

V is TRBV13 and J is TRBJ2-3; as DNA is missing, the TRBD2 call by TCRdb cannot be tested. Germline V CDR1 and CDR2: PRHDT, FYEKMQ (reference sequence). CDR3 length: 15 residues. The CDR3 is CASSLFGRQTDTQYF.

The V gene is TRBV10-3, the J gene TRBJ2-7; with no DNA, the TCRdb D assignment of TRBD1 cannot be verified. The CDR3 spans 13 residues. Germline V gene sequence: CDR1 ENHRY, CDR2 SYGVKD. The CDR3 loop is CAISGGTGNNQYF.

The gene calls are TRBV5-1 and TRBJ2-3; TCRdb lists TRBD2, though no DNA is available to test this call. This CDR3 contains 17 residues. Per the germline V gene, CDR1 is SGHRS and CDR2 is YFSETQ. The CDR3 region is CASRFRLAGGATDTQYF.